This TCR beta chain was identified in a study of OX40 agonist ivuxolimab in advanced cancers. Study background: The study enrolled dose-escalation patients with hepatocellular carcinoma, melanoma, renal cell or head and neck cancer. Participants, around 80% male, averaged roughly 59 years of age, ranging from about 23 to 80.

As concerns this clone: The antigen is not known.

Study findings and constraints: Compared with CD4+, CD8+ T cells on average had more expanded clones.

Germline CDR1 MNHNY, CDR2 SVGAGI (reference sequence). Trimming took off 7 bases at V and 4 bases at J, with 13 bases between the two ends. The CDR3 is 13 amino acids. Assay used: immunoSEQ multiplex PCR; TCRdb lists only in-frame clones, some missing. This table holds around 50,000 clones, 70% to 90% found once. This chain links TRBV6-6 with TRBJ1-2; possibly TRBD1 for D (5 bases). This clonotype was obtained from an adult with an advanced solid tumor such as melanoma, head and neck, liver or kidney cancer. Sequencing was performed on CD4+ or CD8+ T cells sorted from blood, taken in a trial of the OX40 agonist ivuxolimab. DNA for the CDR3: TGTGCCAGCACCCCTCTGGGGGTCTATGGCTACACCTTC. Translation: CASTPLGVYGYTF.